This TCR beta chain stems from a study of T cells expressing NK-cell markers. The wider study: Sorted CD3+CD56-NKG2C+, CD3+CD56+NKG2C- and CD3+CD56+NKG2C+ T cells were the source of the TCR beta repertoires. Study results and caveats: Dominance of the CD3+CD56-NKG2C+ fraction by these clonotypes also held in several donors.

CDR1 and CDR2 (germline): DFQATT, SNEGSKA (reference sequence). This CDR3 spans 14 amino acids. TCRdb re-called the 5' RACE reads, yielding one record per CDR3 amino acid sequence without DNA. The repertoire table contains about 380,000 distinct CDR3 sequences. In regard to this clonotype: Antigen specificity is unknown.

The sequenced sample consisted of blood T cells: a sorted CD56 or NKG2C T cell subset, CD4+ or CD8+ T cells, or bulk PBMC T cells (not recorded which). The chain carries TRBV20-1 and TRBJ1-1. This clonotype originated in a man aged 18-75 years in good health. This CDR3 reads CSARDRGSWTEAFF.